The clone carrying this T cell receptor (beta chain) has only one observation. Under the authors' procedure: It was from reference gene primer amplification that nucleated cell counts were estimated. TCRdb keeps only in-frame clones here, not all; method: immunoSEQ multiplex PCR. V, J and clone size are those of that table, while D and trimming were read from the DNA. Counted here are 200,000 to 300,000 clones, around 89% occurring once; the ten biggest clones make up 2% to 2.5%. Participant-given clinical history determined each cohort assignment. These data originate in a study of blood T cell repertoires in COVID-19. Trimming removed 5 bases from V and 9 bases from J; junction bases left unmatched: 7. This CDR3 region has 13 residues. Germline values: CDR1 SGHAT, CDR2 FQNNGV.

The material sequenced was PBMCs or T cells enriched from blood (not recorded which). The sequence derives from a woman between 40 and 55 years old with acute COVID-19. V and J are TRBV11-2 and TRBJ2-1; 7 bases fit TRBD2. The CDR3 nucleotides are TGTGCCAGCAGCACAACTAGCGCTAGTGAGCAGTTCTTC. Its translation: CASSTTSASEQFF.